This TCR beta chain was captured by sequencing in a study of OX40 agonist ivuxolimab in advanced cancers. Across the whole study: Of mixed ages from about 20 to 90 and averaging approximately 60 years, the group was around 78% male.

Broader study findings: CD4+ and CD8+ T cells in blood underwent clonal expansion by week 6 at 0.1 to 3.0 mg/kg.

Clones were sequenced by immunoSEQ multiplex PCR, and TCRdb holds only the in-frame ones, with some missing. The table includes tens of thousands of clones, 84% detected once. After removal of 4 bases from V and 8 bases from J, the junction contained 13 bases not matched to a gene. Germline lookup yields CDR1 MNHEY and CDR2 SMNVEV (reference sequence). This CDR3 region has 15 residues. For this clone: The antigen is unknown.

The sequenced sample was CD4+ or CD8+ T cells sorted from blood, obtained in a trial of the OX40 agonist ivuxolimab. The rearrangement joins TRBV27 to TRBJ1-2; TRBD1 matches 7 bases. This sequence was found in an adult with an advanced solid tumor such as melanoma, head and neck, liver or kidney cancer. The CDR3 DNA follows: TGTGCCAGCAGTTCTACTCCGGGACAGTGGAGCGGCTACACCTTC. It specifies CASSSTPGQWSGYTF.